The next 31 T cell receptor beta chains were all read from a single sample in a study of cytomegalovirus exposure and HLA in healthy donors. Vbeta (60) and Jbeta (13) primers were used in the PCR. Method: immunoSEQ multiplex PCR; TCRdb's copy keeps in-frame clones and lacks some. The repertoire holds 150,000 to 200,000 clones, 80% seen once, with 9.7% in the top ten. Material: PBMCs. The receptors come from a man aged 18 to 30 in good health and CMV-seropositive.

The V and J genes are TRBV10-3 and TRBJ1-1; D possibly corresponds to TRBD1 (6 bases). This CDR3 contains 17 residues. Trimming took 0 bases from V and 2 from J, leaving 16 bases between them. From germline, CDR1 is ENHRY and CDR2 SYGVKD. CDR3 amino acids: CAISESGGLSRNTEAFF. CDR3 in DNA: TGTGCCATCAGTGAGTCAGGGGGTCTGTCAAGAAACACTGAAGCTTTCTTT.

The chain carries TRBV6-1 and TRBJ2-7, with a tentative D call TRBD2 (7 bases). V was shortened by 1 base and J by 7 bases, with 20 bases between the two germline ends. The CDR3 has 16 amino acids. Germline V gives CDR1 MNHNS, CDR2 SASEGT. CDR3: CASSEEIGGGRGEQYF. For the CDR3, the DNA is TGTGCCAGCAGTGAAGAAATTGGGGGGGGGCGCGGGGAGCAGTACTTC.

This rearrangement joins TRBV12-5 to TRBJ1-1; D may be TRBD1 (5 bases). CDR3 length: 14 amino acids. Trimming removed 2 bases at V and 5 bases at J, with 12 bases between. In germline, CDR1 is LGHNT, CDR2 FRNRAP. Here the CDR3 reads CASGLPRGGTEAFF. The CDR3 DNA is TGTGCTAGTGGTTTGCCGCGGGGGGGTACTGAAGCTTTCTTT.

This clone was seen more than once but under ten times. The gene calls are TRBV6-4 and TRBJ1-1; possibly TRBD1 for D (5 bases). The CDR3 runs 13 residues. With 5 bases removed from V and 4 bases from J, the gap between germline ends came to 11 bases. Germline V gene lookup returns CDR1 MRHNA and CDR2 SNTAGT. The CDR3 DNA reads as TGTGCCAGCAGTTTATATAGGGGCACTGAAGCTTTCTTT. The encoded protein is CASSLYRGTEAFF.

This clone was recorded a few times. V usage is TRBV6-4 and J usage is TRBJ2-5; TRBD1 aligns across 8 bases. The CDR3 runs to 14 residues. Germline values: CDR1 MRHNA, CDR2 SNTAGT. V lost 6 bases, J lost 5 bases, and 8 bases stayed unmatched. For the CDR3, the DNA is TGTGCCAGCAGCCAGACAGGGGAAATGGAGACCCAGTACTTC. This gives the protein CASSQTGEMETQYF.

The chain is built from TRBV19 and TRBJ2-7, with TRBD1 matching 10 bases. Germline CDR1 reads LNHDA; CDR2 reads SQIVND (reference sequence). The trim removed 5 bases at V and 3 bases at J, leaving 1 base unmatched. This CDR3 has 13 residues. The CDR3: CASSRTGGYEQYF. CDR3 nucleotide sequence: TGTGCCAGTAGTCGGACAGGGGGCTACGAGCAGTACTTC. Full variable domain (outside the CDR3, taken from reference TRBV19 and TRBJ2-7): DGGITQSPKYLFRKEGQNVTLSCEQNLNHDAMYWYRQDPGQGLRLIYYSQIVNDFQKGDIAEGYSVSREKKESFPLTVTSAQKNPTAFYLCASSRTGGYEQYFGPGTRLTVT.

This rearrangement joins TRBV30 to TRBJ2-2, with D possibly being TRBD1 (5 bases). CDR1 is GTSNPN and CDR2 is SVGIG in the germline V gene (reference sequence). This CDR3 has 14 amino acids. V was cut by 2 bases and J by 8 bases, with 15 bases left in between. DNA for the CDR3: TGTGCCTGGAGTCCAGGGATCCCCCATGGGGAGCTGTTTTTT. Its translation: CAWSPGIPHGELFF.

V is TRBV13 and J is TRBJ2-1; 7 bases line up with TRBD1. V shed 3 bases and J 0 bases; nucleotides not matched to a gene: 2. This CDR3 is built from 15 residues. Germline V gives CDR1 PRHDT, CDR2 FYEKMQ (reference sequence). The CDR3 sequence: CASSFRGHSYNEQFF. Written as DNA, the CDR3 is TGTGCCAGCAGCTTTAGGGGGCACTCCTACAATGAGCAGTTCTTC.

The chain has TRBV19 and TRBJ1-4; possibly TRBD1 for D (5 bases). Per germline, CDR1 LNHDA and CDR2 SQIVND (reference sequence). V shed 6 bases and J shed 1 base, with 12 bases lying between them. CDR3 length equals 15 residues. CDR3 sequence (DNA): TGTGCCAGTAGGACGGGAGACAGAACTAATGAAAAACTGTTTTTT. It encodes CASRTGDRTNEKLFF.

The CDR3 loop is CASSPGEATNEKLFF. DNA of the CDR3: TGCGCCAGCAGCCCGGGGGAGGCAACTAATGAAAAACTGTTTTTT. This chain links TRBV5-1 with TRBJ1-4; the D gene is possibly TRBD1 (5 bases). Trimming pared 4 bases from V and 0 bases from J, leaving 10 bases between. CDR1 and CDR2 from the germline V gene are SGHRS and YFSETQ. This CDR3 spans 15 amino acids.

This clone was recorded a few times. This chain links TRBV10-2 with TRBJ2-7; TRBD1 agrees at 9 bases. J was trimmed by 5 bases and V by 7 bases; bases with no gene match: 15. CDR3 length: 16 residues. Germline V CDR1 and CDR2: WSHSY, SAAADI. The CDR3 is CASTQSPGQGIDEQYF. The CDR3, as DNA: TGCGCCAGCACCCAATCCCCGGGACAGGGAATCGACGAGCAGTACTTC.

The chain uses TRBV9 and TRBJ2-7; TRBD1 aligns across 7 bases. The V and J ends lost 0 bases and 3 bases, in that order; junction bases with no gene match: 9. CDR1 SGDLS and CDR2 YYNGEE come from the germline V gene. The CDR3 covers 16 residues. The CDR3 nucleotides are TGTGCCAGCAGCGTAGCTGACCTTCAGGGGGTCTACGAGCAGTACTTC. Translation gives CASSVADLQGVYEQYF. Complete variable domain (other parts from reference TRBV9 and TRBJ2-7): DSGVTQTPKHLITATGQRVTLRCSPRSGDLSVYWYQQSLDQGLQFLIQYYNGEERAKGNILERFSAQQFPDLHSELNLSSLELGDSALYFCASSVADLQGVYEQYFGPGTRLTVT.

Concerning this clone itself: Other DNA sequences within the sample encode an identical CDR3. The V gene is TRBV5-4, the J gene TRBJ2-5; TRBD2 agrees at 9 bases. CDR3 size: 14 residues. Trimming removed 4 bases from V and 5 bases from J; junction bases left unmatched: 6. The V gene's germline CDR1 is SGHNT and CDR2 YYREEE (reference sequence). The CDR3 sequence is CASSPTSGGETQYF. As DNA, the CDR3 is TGTGCCAGCAGCCCCACGAGCGGGGGGGAGACCCAGTACTTC. Based on the CDR3 plus reference TRBV5-4 and TRBJ2-5, the full variable domain is ETGVTQSPTHLIKTRGQQVTLRCSSQSGHNTVSWYQQALGQGPQFIFQYYREEENGRGNFPPRFSGLQFPNYSSELNVNALELDDSALYLCASSPTSGGETQYFGPGTRLLVL.

This clone was seen more than once but under ten times. This chain links TRBV4-3 with TRBJ2-7; D perhaps matches TRBD1 (6 bases). The CDR3 length is 15 residues. With 1 base removed from V and 0 bases from J, the gap between germline ends came to 10 bases. CDR1 and CDR2 from the germline V gene are LGHNA and YSLEER. In DNA, the CDR3 is TGCGCCAGCAGCCAAGGCTGGGACACCTCCTACGAGCAGTACTTC. This encodes CASSQGWDTSYEQYF.

The chain is built from TRBV2 and TRBJ2-1, with 10 bases aligning to TRBD2. The germline gives CDR1 SNHLY, CDR2 FYNNEI. J lost 8 bases, V lost 5 bases, and 6 bases had no gene match. This CDR3 is 14 amino acids long. The DNA of the CDR3 is TGTGCCAGCAGTTTTCAAGCGGGAGGGCATGAGCAGTTCTTC. The encoded protein is CASSFQAGGHEQFF.

This clone was detected only a few times. V and J are TRBV27 and TRBJ2-7, with a possible D match to TRBD2 (5 bases). This CDR3 comprises 15 residues. The V gene lost 7 bases and the J gene lost 6 bases, with 22 bases spanning the gap. The germline V gene has CDR1 MNHEY and CDR2 SMNVEV (reference sequence). CDR3 nucleotide sequence: TGTGCCAGCATGCGGCGGGCCGAGACTCTAGGCGAGCAGTACTTC. Residues: CASMRRAETLGEQYF.

This clone has only one observation. The chain is built from TRBV5-6 and TRBJ1-3; D gene unclear. The V gene's germline CDR1 is SGHDT and CDR2 YYEEEE. V lost 1 base, J lost 3 bases, and 14 bases lay in between. The CDR3 runs 16 residues. CDR3 amino acids: CASSLFNSFFGNTIYF. The CDR3 DNA is TGTGCCAGCAGCTTGTTTAACAGCTTCTTTGGAAACACCATATATTTT.

On this clone itself: The junction departs from germline at one end; a sequencing error may be responsible. V is TRBV2 and J is TRBJ2-6, with D perhaps TRBD1 (5 bases). This CDR3 spans 17 amino acids. Per the germline V gene, CDR1 is SNHLY and CDR2 is FYNNEI. This CDR3 reads CASSEGAIYSGANGLTF. The CDR3 region has the DNA TGTGCCAGCAGTGAAGGGGCCATCTACTCTGGGGCCAACGGCCTGACTTTC.

This clone was recorded once. The V gene is TRBV27, the J gene TRBJ2-1; 7 bases match TRBD2. The CDR3 runs to 15 residues. The germline V gene has CDR1 MNHEY and CDR2 SMNVEV (reference sequence). V lost 3 bases to trimming and J lost 4 bases; unmatched junction nucleotides: 6. The CDR3 spells CASSLYISGYNEQFF. DNA of the CDR3: TGTGCCAGCAGTTTGTATATTAGCGGGTACAATGAGCAGTTCTTC.

The chain employs TRBV10-3 and TRBJ1-4; D call uncertain. CDR1 and CDR2 (germline): ENHRY, SYGVKD. V shed 4 bases and J shed 5 bases, with 8 bases lying between them. This CDR3 is 13 amino acids long. The CDR3 reads CAISAGSNEKLFF. CDR3 in DNA: TGTGCCATCAGTGCCGGGAGCAATGAAAAACTGTTTTTT.

Details on this clone: The same CDR3 can be traced to other DNA sequences in this sample. The chain has TRBV10-3 and TRBJ2-1, with 8 bases that match TRBD1. Trimming removed 6 bases from V and 4 bases from J; junction bases left unmatched: 8. Germline V gives CDR1 ENHRY, CDR2 SYGVKD. The CDR3 extends over 15 amino acids. This CDR3 reads CAISLGQGSYNEQFF. In DNA, the CDR3 is TGTGCCATCAGCCTCGGACAGGGCTCGTACAATGAGCAGTTCTTC.

The rearrangement links TRBV6-1 to TRBJ2-7; 11 bases agree with TRBD1. The CDR3 has 15 residues. Germline CDR1 reads MNHNS; CDR2 reads SASEGT. The V segment lost 4 bases and the J segment 5 bases; nucleotides outside the gene matches: 7. CDR3 nucleotide sequence: TGTGCCAGCAGTGGGCCTGGACAGGGGGCTCACGAGCAGTACTTC. Its translation: CASSGPGQGAHEQYF.

V is TRBV15 and J is TRBJ2-7; tentatively, D is TRBD2 (5 bases). Per the germline V gene, CDR1 is LNHNV and CDR2 is YYDKDF (reference sequence). The CDR3 has 14 residues. V was shortened by 5 bases and J by 2 bases, with 13 bases between the two germline ends. The CDR3 protein is CATSYSTGTYEQYF. CDR3 sequence (DNA): TGTGCCACCAGCTACTCGACGGGGACCTACGAGCAGTACTTC.

The table lists this clone with a count of one. The genes are TRBV5-4 and TRBJ2-1, with 16 bases fitting TRBD2. The CDR3 consists of 15 residues. V trimming: 4 bases; J trimming: 6 bases; junction bases outside the gene matches: 1. CDR1 is SGHNT and CDR2 is YYREEE in the germline V gene (reference sequence). The chain's CDR3 is CASSGTSGRGNEQFF. The CDR3 DNA reads as TGTGCCAGCAGCGGGACTAGCGGGAGGGGCAATGAGCAGTTCTTC.

The chain has TRBV6-1 and TRBJ2-7, with a possible D match to TRBD1 (6 bases). V lost 0 bases, J lost 4 bases, and 19 bases lay in between. CDR1 is MNHNS, CDR2 SASEGT, per germline. The CDR3 has 17 residues. The CDR3 protein is CASSEALRGRGPYEQYF. As DNA, the CDR3 is TGTGCCAGCAGTGAAGCGCTTCGGGGCAGGGGTCCATACGAGCAGTACTTC.

As concerns this clone: Distinct nucleotide sequences in the sample also encode this CDR3. The chain recombines TRBV2 with TRBJ2-1; D possibly corresponds to TRBD1 (5 bases). CDR3 length: 16 amino acids. Germline CDR1 reads SNHLY; CDR2 reads FYNNEI. V lost 6 bases and J 1 base, leaving 16 bases between the germline ends. This CDR3 is CASSGNRLKSYNEQFF. CDR3 coding DNA: TGTGCCAGCAGCGGAAACAGGTTAAAGTCCTACAATGAGCAGTTCTTC.

V gene TRBV6-5 combines with J gene TRBJ2-5; 7 positions match TRBD2. The CDR3 is 13 residues long. Trimming cost V 4 bases and J 8 bases; bases outside gene matches: 7. Germline V gives CDR1 MNHEY, CDR2 SVGAGI. The CDR3 region has the DNA TGTGCCAGCAGTTCGCCAGCGGGATTAACCCAGTACTTC. This translates into CASSSPAGLTQYF.

The V call is TRBV5-1, the J call TRBJ2-5; 9 bases agree with TRBD1. Germline V gene lookup returns CDR1 SGHRS and CDR2 YFSETQ. The CDR3 has 14 amino acids. The V and J ends lost 4 bases and 5 bases, in that order; junction bases with no gene match: 6. CDR3 nucleotides: TGCGCCAGCAGCCCACAGGGGGCGGGTGAGACCCAGTACTTC. It codes for CASSPQGAGETQYF.

V gene TRBV13 combines with J gene TRBJ1-6; 10 positions agree with TRBD1. In germline, CDR1 is PRHDT, CDR2 FYEKMQ (reference sequence). The ends lost 5 bases at V and 6 bases at J; junction bases unmatched: 7. There are 16 residues in the CDR3. The CDR3, as DNA: TGTGCCAGCAGCCCGAGGGACAGGGGACGTAATTCACCCCTCCACTTT. Translated: CASSPRDRGRNSPLHF.

The rearrangement joins TRBV5-4 to TRBJ2-5; 11 bases match TRBD2. Unmatched junction bases numbered 4, after V lost 4 bases and J lost 2 bases. This CDR3 has 15 residues. The V gene's germline CDR1 is SGHNT and CDR2 YYREEE (reference sequence). CDR3: CASSPTSGAQETQYF. The DNA for the CDR3 is TGTGCCAGCAGCCCGACTAGCGGGGCTCAAGAGACCCAGTACTTC.

The chain carries TRBV5-1 and TRBJ2-7; the match to TRBD1 covers 7 bases. Trimming removed 3 bases from V and 1 base from J; junction bases left unmatched: 4. CDR3 length equals 14 residues. Germline V gene sequence: CDR1 SGHRS, CDR2 YFSETQ. Written as DNA, the CDR3 is TGCGCCAGCAGCTGGGGACAGCCATCCTACGAGCAGTACTTC. As protein: CASSWGQPSYEQYF.